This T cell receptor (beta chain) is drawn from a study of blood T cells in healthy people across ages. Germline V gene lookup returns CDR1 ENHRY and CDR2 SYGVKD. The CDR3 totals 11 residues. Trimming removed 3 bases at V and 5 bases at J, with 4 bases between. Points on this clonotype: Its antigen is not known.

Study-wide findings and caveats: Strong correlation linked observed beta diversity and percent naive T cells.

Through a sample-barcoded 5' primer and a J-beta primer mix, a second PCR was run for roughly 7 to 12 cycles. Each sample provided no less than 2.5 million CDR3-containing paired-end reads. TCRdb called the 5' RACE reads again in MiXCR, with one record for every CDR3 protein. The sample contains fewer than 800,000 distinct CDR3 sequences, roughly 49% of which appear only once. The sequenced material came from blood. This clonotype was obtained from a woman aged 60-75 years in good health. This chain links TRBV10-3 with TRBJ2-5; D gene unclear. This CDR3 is CAISEWETQYF. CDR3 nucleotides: TGTGCCATCAGTGAATGGGAGACCCAGTACTTC.